The 14 T cell receptor beta chains below were found in one sample sequenced in a study of T-cell reconstitution after alpha-beta-depleted transplantation in children. Molecular barcoding with unique molecular identifiers was used for the TCRbeta library. MiXCR, run by TCRdb on the PCR reads, gives a single entry per CDR3 protein. The sample has about 210,000 distinct CDR3 sequences, roughly 18% seen once. The source material was PBMCs, mostly from graft donor cells, sampled 360 days after TCRalphabeta/CD19-depleted stem cell transplant. These receptors all come from a male patient between 2 and 15 years old who had a stem cell transplant for acute lymphoblastic leukemia, so the T cells may come from the graft donor.

The chain is built from TRBV6-2 or TRBV6-3 and TRBJ2-1; no reliable D call. CDR3 size: 16 residues. Germline V gene data show CDR1 as MNHEY and CDR2 as SVGEGT. The V end lost 1 base, the J end lost 7 bases, and 17 bases lay between the germline ends. The CDR3 protein is CASSYYDLTRHNEQFF. CDR3 sequence (DNA): TGTGCCAGCAGTTACTACGACCTAACAAGGCATAATGAGCAGTTCTTC.

This clonotype was seen many times. The chain couples TRBV27 to TRBJ2-3, with TRBD1 matching 9 bases. The length of the CDR3 is 16 residues. The germline V gene has CDR1 MNHEY and CDR2 SMNVEV (reference sequence). After removal of 2 bases from V and 4 bases from J, the junction contained 7 bases not matched to a gene. CDR3 sequence reads: CASSLGGTGRADTQYF. The DNA for the CDR3 is TGTGCCAGCAGTTTAGGCGGGACAGGGAGGGCAGATACGCAGTATTTT.

This clonotype was seen more than once but under ten times. The gene calls are TRBV20-1 and TRBJ2-5; TRBD2 agrees at 7 bases. The V segment lost 7 bases and the J segment 0 bases; nucleotides outside the gene matches: 17. The length of the CDR3 is 17 residues. CDR1 and CDR2 (germline): DFQATT, SNEGSKA (reference sequence). In nucleotides, the CDR3 is TGCAGTGGGACGGGAGGACTAGGCGGTCGGTACCAAGAGACCCAGTACTTC. This encodes CSGTGGLGGRYQETQYF.

J is TRBJ1-2 and V is TRBV6-1; 8 bases line up with TRBD1. This CDR3 spans 16 amino acids. The germline gives CDR1 MNHNS, CDR2 SASEGT. With V trimmed by 6 bases and J by 0 bases, 9 bases remained unmatched. The DNA of the CDR3 is TGTGCCAGCAGGGACAGGGAGGGTCTGGCTAACTATGGCTACACCTTC. As protein: CASRDREGLANYGYTF.

This chain connects TRBV12-3 or TRBV12-4 to TRBJ1-2; the match to TRBD1 covers 7 bases. This CDR3 spans 15 amino acids. The V gene end was trimmed by 7 bases and the J gene end by 6 bases; junction bases not matched to a gene: 14. The CDR3 region is CASNRPDRERDGYTF. CDR3 nucleotide sequence: TGTGCCAGCAACCGACCCGACAGGGAGAGGGATGGCTACACCTTC.

This clonotype was recorded a few times. The V call is TRBV7-3, the J call TRBJ2-2, with D unresolved. There are 12 residues in the CDR3. Germline V gene lookup returns CDR1 SGHTA and CDR2 FQGTGA. V lost 3 bases and J 6 bases, leaving 5 bases between the germline ends. This chain's CDR3 is CASSLGSGELFF. CDR3 nucleotides: TGTGCCAGCAGCTTGGGTTCCGGGGAGCTGTTTTTT.

This clonotype was counted a few times. The rearrangement links TRBV5-1 to TRBJ2-7; 7 positions agree with TRBD1. The CDR3 has 15 residues. V gave up 3 bases and J gave up 0 bases; unmatched junction bases: 6. CDR1 and CDR2 (germline): SGHRS, YFSETQ. CDR3: CASSSYRGFSYEQYF. For the CDR3, the DNA is TGCGCCAGCAGCTCCTACAGGGGTTTCTCCTACGAGCAGTACTTC.

The chain carries TRBV6-5 and TRBJ1-2; D is unclear. Germline values: CDR1 MNHEY, CDR2 SVGAGI. Trimming pared 2 bases from V and 3 bases from J, leaving 10 bases between. The length of the CDR3 is 14 residues. As DNA, the CDR3 is TGTGCCAGCAGTTACGTGGGAGGGCACTATGGCTACACCTTC. Its protein product is CASSYVGGHYGYTF.

This clonotype showed up just a few times. The J gene is TRBJ1-1, the V gene TRBV12-3 or TRBV12-4, with TRBD1 identical over 11 bases. The CDR3 runs to 15 residues. The V and J ends lost 5 bases and 4 bases, in that order; junction bases with no gene match: 6. This CDR3 is CASSPPGTGGTEAFF. The CDR3 coding sequence is TGTGCCAGCAGTCCTCCCGGGACAGGGGGCACTGAAGCTTTCTTT.

This clonotype was counted between two and nine times. The CDR3 reads CASSLVQGANQPQHF. CDR3 in DNA: TGTGCCAGCAGTCTGGTACAGGGGGCCAATCAGCCCCAGCATTTT. The genes are TRBV12-3 or TRBV12-4 and TRBJ1-5, with 9 positions matching TRBD1. V shed 5 bases and J 3 bases; nucleotides not matched to a gene: 5. The CDR3 runs to 15 residues.

This clonotype was detected a few times. A much bigger clone sits one base away, suggesting this may be a read error. V usage is TRBV12-3 or TRBV12-4 and J usage is TRBJ2-3; D gene uncertain. There are 11 residues in the CDR3. CDR3 in DNA: TGTGCCAGCAGTTTAGAAGATATGCAGTATTTT. Its translation: CASSLEDMQYF.

V usage is TRBV10-3 and J usage is TRBJ2-5, with TRBD2 matching 11 bases. Losses at the gene ends were 4 bases for V and 0 bases for J; bases not matched to a gene: 7. Germline CDR1 is ENHRY and CDR2 is SYGVKD. This CDR3 has 17 amino acids. The CDR3 DNA reads as TGTGCCATCAGTGCGGGTCGGACTAGCGGGTACCAAGAGACCCAGTACTTC. As protein: CAISAGRTSGYQETQYF.

The chain employs TRBV29-1 and TRBJ2-5, with 8 bases fitting TRBD2. Germline lookup yields CDR1 SQVTM and CDR2 ANQGSEA. Trimming at V came to 3 bases and at J to 3 bases, leaving 3 bases not matched to a gene. The CDR3 loop spans 13 amino acids. In nucleotides, the CDR3 is TGCAGCGTTGACGGAGCGGGAGAAGAGACCCAGTACTTC. Its translation: CSVDGAGEETQYF.

The genes are TRBV4-1 and TRBJ1-2, with TRBD1 as a possible D gene (5 bases). With 3 bases removed from V and 5 bases from J, the gap between germline ends came to 16 bases. The CDR3 has 15 amino acids. The V gene's germline CDR1 is MGHRA and CDR2 YSYEKL. For the CDR3, the DNA is TGCGCCAGCAGCCAGGGACCGTACACGGATTATGGCTACACCTTC. This translates into CASSQGPYTDYGYTF.